This TCR beta chain appears in the sequencing data of a study of blood T cells in healthy people across ages. This clonotype was found once. The antigen is undetermined. A sample-barcoded 5' primer and a J-beta primer mix were used in a second PCR of roughly 7 to 11 cycles. TCRdb re-analysed the 5' RACE reads in MiXCR, keeping a single row per CDR3 protein. Altogether around 900,000 distinct CDR3 sequences are present, roughly 51% being singletons, with the ten largest covering about a fifth. General observations from the study: It was held that diversity estimates obtained from one million T cells represented underestimates. Versus aged donors, long-lived donors had higher diversity and more naive CD4+ cells.

Each of the donors had roughly 9.7 milliliters of peripheral blood drawn into EDTA-treated Vacutainer tubes. At least 6 million PBMCs were isolated per sample. The sequence came from an older woman in good health. The source material was blood.

The CDR3 DNA sequence: TGTGCCAGCAGCTGGACGGTGACCTCTAGCACAGATACGCAGTATTTT. The encoded protein is CASSWTVTSSTDTQYF. This chain links TRBV7-2 with TRBJ2-3; D not resolved. The CDR3 has 16 residues. The germline V gene has CDR1 SGHTA and CDR2 FQGNSA. V lost 4 bases to trimming and J lost 0 bases, with 14 bases between them.